These T cell receptor beta chains were read from a single sample in a study of tumor-infiltrating lymphocytes in primary liver carcinoma. TCRdb re-derived calls from the multiplex PCR reads in MiXCR, one entry per CDR3 protein. The sample includes tens of thousands of distinct CDR3 sequences, approximately 70% of them seen just once. Sequencing was performed on liver tumor tissue from sampling region 1. Receptors originate from a man in his forties with primary liver carcinoma and hepatitis B virus infection. Each CDR3 is given with its conserved first and last residue.

V: TRBV11-2; J: TRBJ2-3; CDR3: CVNSLYVGSPDTQYF
V: TRBV20-1; J: TRBJ2-3; CDR3: CSARWRTSGTKGTQYF
V: TRBV11-2; J: TRBJ2-1; CDR3: CVSSLYQLVSEQFF
V: TRBV28; J: TRBJ2-3; CDR3: CTSSTAGVESDTKYF
V: TRBV11-2; J: TRBJ2-1; CDR3: CTSSLYRLVNEQFF
V: TRBV12-3/TRBV12-4; J: TRBJ2-1; CDR3: CTSSLADEQFF
V: TRBV4-1; J: TRBJ2-1; CDR3: CARCPFGNNNNEQFF
V: TRBV11-3; J: TRBJ2-1; CDR3: CASPAGQGVVDEQFF
V: TRBV11-2; J: TRBJ2-7; CDR3: CASSHLGPGQGFLVQYF
V: TRBV11-2; J: TRBJ1-2; CDR3: CASSLTRTNYGYTF
V: TRBV4-2; J: TRBJ2-7; CDR3: CVGSRAASGVSYEQYF
V: TRBV6-2/TRBV6-3; J: TRBJ2-7; CDR3: CARSYLKGFEEQYF
V: TRBV6-6; J: TRBJ2-3; CDR3: CASSLQWGRTDTQYF
V: TRBV11-1; J: TRBJ2-1; CDR3: CASSLAPQLRQFF
V: TRBV29-1; J: TRBJ2-2; CDR3: CSVRDSKITEELFF
V: TRBV10-3; J: TRBJ2-7; CDR3: CAINKRSGLAGGFSYEQYF
V: TRBV11-2; J: TRBJ2-4; CDR3: CASSQEPGRIQYF
V: TRBV11-2; J: TRBJ2-2; CDR3: CASSIAFGGANTGELFF
V: TRBV4-3; J: TRBJ2-1; CDR3: CTSSQDAGSSYNEQFF
V: TRBV6-5; J: TRBJ2-7; CDR3: CESRPGQVASFYEQYF
V: TRBV24-1; J: TRBJ2-1; CDR3: CATSDFLAHEQFF
V: TRBV18; J: TRBJ2-7; CDR3: CASSPTRGTSPYEQYF
V: TRBV12-3/TRBV12-4; J: TRBJ2-5; CDR3: CTSNLTVGGTQYF
V: TRBV11-3; J: TRBJ2-7; CDR3: CASSPGMTAPYEQYF
V: TRBV14; J: TRBJ2-3; CDR3: CTSSQGFVTSGSTDTQYF
V: TRBV11-2; J: TRBJ2-5; CDR3: CASNLAAGGLGETQYF
V: TRBV5-1; J: TRBJ2-3; CDR3: CASSLTVLMPDTQYF
V: TRBV4-1; J: TRBJ1-6; CDR3: CASSHHLREADSTLHF
V: TRBV6-6; J: TRBJ2-2; CDR3: CASSPLVGLAGLTNTRELFF
V: TRBV11-1; J: TRBJ2-7; CDR3: CIGSLTPSGEQYF
V: TRBV6-5; J: TRBJ2-3; CDR3: CASSYMATQYF
V: TRBV11-2; J: TRBJ2-5; CDR3: CAGSLTVGGSGETRYF
V: TRBV6-2/TRBV6-3; J: TRBJ2-2; CDR3: CTSSYSGSPGKLFF